This T cell receptor (beta chain) appears in the sequencing data of a study of graft-versus-host responses after intestinal transplantation. Study-level findings and limits: Recipient bone marrow held GvH clones, some seen earlier in ileum or blood.

To note about this clone: What it recognizes is unknown.

Germline CDR1 is LNHDA and CDR2 is SQIVND (reference sequence). The CDR3 runs to 17 residues. After removal of 8 bases from V and 0 bases from J, the junction contained 8 bases not matched to a gene. Libraries were prepared by immunoSEQ multiplex PCR; TCRdb keeps only in-frame clonotypes and omits some of them. The table shows about 97,000 clones, with 90% occurring only once. The sample was PBMCs, taken around 68 weeks after intestinal transplant. This receptor was obtained from a human patient who received an intestinal transplant, so some T cells may come from the graft donor. V and J are TRBV19 and TRBJ1-5; TRBD1 aligns across 12 bases. The CDR3 DNA reads as TGTGCCAGTGTGAGGGGACAGGGGGCATTTAGCAATCAGCCCCAGCATTTT. This translates into CASVRGQGAFSNQPQHF.